The present T cell receptor beta chain was sequenced within a study of cytomegalovirus exposure and HLA in healthy donors. The donors were members of the approximately 130-subject validation cohort (separate from the roughly 660-subject first cohort). Study-wide points: One later analysis, an examination of the roughly 130 validation repertoires, found that first-cohort TCR clusters tended to co-occur in them.

Profiled with immunoSEQ multiplex PCR; TCRdb holds only in-frame clones, not every one. Of about 140,000 clones listed, more than 75% are singletons. A remark on this clone: What it binds is not known.

There are 16 residues in the CDR3. V dropped 4 bases and J dropped 3 bases, with 16 bases sitting between them. CDR1 SGDLS and CDR2 YYNGEE come from the germline V gene. The sequence came from a man aged 18 to 29 in good health and CMV-seropositive. Sequenced sample: PBMCs. The chain carries TRBV9 and TRBJ1-4, with no clear D. In DNA, the CDR3 is TGTGCCAGCAGCTCCCCGCGAGGGTCCCCTAATGAAAAACTGTTTTTT. It yields the protein CASSSPRGSPNEKLFF.